The 3 T cell receptor beta chains below were found in one sample sequenced in a study of post-analysis software for immune sequencing data. Study conclusions and caveats: Roughly five TRBV segments appeared more often in patients than in controls, and TRBV5-6, TRBV5-1 and TRBV20-1 were among these.

No antigen has been identified for these receptors. Carried by the TCR beta cDNA libraries were unique molecular identifiers. One entry per CDR3 protein, called by TCRdb with MiXCR from the PCR reads. Of 600,000 to 750,000 distinct CDR3 sequences listed, roughly three fifths were seen once; the top ten hold approximately 11%. The sequenced sample was blood. All receptors come from a girl aged 2 to 10 with multiple sclerosis.

The CDR3 region has the DNA TGTGCCAGCAGCTCTGGGGAGTACAGCTCCTACAATGAGCAGTTCTTC. Translated: CASSSGEYSSYNEQFF. The J gene is TRBJ2-1, the V gene TRBV7-2; D may be TRBD2 (5 bases). CDR1 is SGHTA and CDR2 is FQGNSA in the germline V gene. The length of the CDR3 is 16 residues. Trimming took 4 bases from V and 0 from J, leaving 13 bases between them.

V usage is TRBV10-3 and J usage is TRBJ2-1; 10 positions agree with TRBD2. The CDR3 totals 16 residues. Trimming cost V 2 bases and J 6 bases; bases outside gene matches: 7. CDR1 is ENHRY and CDR2 is SYGVKD in the germline V gene. This CDR3 is CAISERRSGRANEQFF. The CDR3 DNA reads as TGTGCCATCAGTGAGCGGCGGAGCGGGAGGGCCAATGAGCAGTTCTTC.

As regards this clonotype: Compared with germline, one end of the junction differs, possibly owing to a read error. The rearrangement links TRBV7-2 to TRBJ2-3; tentatively, D is TRBD1 or TRBD2 (5 bases each). This CDR3 has 14 amino acids. The germline V gene encodes CDR1 SGHTA and CDR2 FQGNSA. CDR3 amino acids: CACSLPGGTDTQYF. For the CDR3, the DNA is TGTGCCTGCAGCTTGCCTGGGGGAACAGATACGCAGTATTTT.